This T cell receptor (beta chain) was identified in a study of T cell repertoires in ileal Crohn's disease. Broader study findings: Clonality above 26.8% at surgery always came with endoscopic recurrence. Clonal expansions were more frequent in active smokers than non-smokers at surgery. Mucosal expansions were suggested to be mainly CD8 T cells.

TCRB immunosequencing input was five hundred nanograms of biopsy DNA per sample. TCRdb keeps only in-frame clones here, not all; method: immunoSEQ multiplex PCR. The sample contains about 30,000 clones, about 81% of which appear only once. This clone came up once. Its antigen remains unidentified. V dropped 5 bases and J dropped 7 bases, with 15 bases sitting between them. CDR3 size: 13 residues. In germline, CDR1 is SGHRS, CDR2 YFSETQ. Material for sequencing was ileal tissue. V gene TRBV5-1 combines with J gene TRBJ1-1; D is unresolved. The source of this sequence is an adult with Crohn's disease. The DNA for the CDR3 is TGCGCCAGCAGATCGAGGCCGGAAGGTGAAGCTTTCTTT. Protein product: CASRSRPEGEAFF.